This T cell receptor beta chain was captured in a study of cytomegalovirus exposure and HLA in healthy donors. Study outcomes and limitations: Indistinguishability led to the exclusion of some V segments, TRBV6-2 and TRBV6-3 included. Researchers reportedly found TCR beta sequences accurately predicted most subjects' HLA-A and HLA-B alleles.

Germline-derived CDR1 and CDR2 are SGHRS and YFSETQ. This CDR3 spans 15 amino acids. Vbeta (60) and Jbeta (13) primers were used in the PCR. Generated by immunoSEQ multiplex PCR, the TCRdb table keeps only in-frame clones and is missing some. The sample holds some 100,000 clones, roughly 58% seen once. The donors comprised healthy bone marrow donors. About this clone itself: The antigen is not known.

V gene TRBV5-1 combines with J gene TRBJ2-5; TRBD1 might be the D (5 bases). The J call is doubtful: the DNA matches TRBJ2-7 better. The clonotype originates from a woman under 40 in good health and CMV-seropositive. The sequencing input was PBMCs. The DNA for the CDR3 is TGCGCCAGCAGCTTGGATAGGGGTTTGGGCTACGAGCAGTACTTC. Protein product: CASSLDRGLGYEQYF.